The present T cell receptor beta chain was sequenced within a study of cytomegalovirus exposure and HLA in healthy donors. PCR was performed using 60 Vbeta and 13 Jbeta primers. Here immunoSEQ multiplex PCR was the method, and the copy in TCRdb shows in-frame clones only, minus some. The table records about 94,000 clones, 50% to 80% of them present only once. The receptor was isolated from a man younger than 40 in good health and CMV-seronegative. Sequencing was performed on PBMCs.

The CDR3 DNA reads as TGTGCCAGAAGCTTGGGGGACAGGGTGGGCTACACCTTC. Its protein is CARSLGDRVGYTF. The rearrangement joins TRBV5-3 to TRBJ1-2, with 9 bases identical to TRBD1. TRBV5-3 is marked as an open reading frame, function uncertain. V gave up 0 bases and J gave up 8 bases; unmatched junction bases: 2. CDR3 length: 13 residues.